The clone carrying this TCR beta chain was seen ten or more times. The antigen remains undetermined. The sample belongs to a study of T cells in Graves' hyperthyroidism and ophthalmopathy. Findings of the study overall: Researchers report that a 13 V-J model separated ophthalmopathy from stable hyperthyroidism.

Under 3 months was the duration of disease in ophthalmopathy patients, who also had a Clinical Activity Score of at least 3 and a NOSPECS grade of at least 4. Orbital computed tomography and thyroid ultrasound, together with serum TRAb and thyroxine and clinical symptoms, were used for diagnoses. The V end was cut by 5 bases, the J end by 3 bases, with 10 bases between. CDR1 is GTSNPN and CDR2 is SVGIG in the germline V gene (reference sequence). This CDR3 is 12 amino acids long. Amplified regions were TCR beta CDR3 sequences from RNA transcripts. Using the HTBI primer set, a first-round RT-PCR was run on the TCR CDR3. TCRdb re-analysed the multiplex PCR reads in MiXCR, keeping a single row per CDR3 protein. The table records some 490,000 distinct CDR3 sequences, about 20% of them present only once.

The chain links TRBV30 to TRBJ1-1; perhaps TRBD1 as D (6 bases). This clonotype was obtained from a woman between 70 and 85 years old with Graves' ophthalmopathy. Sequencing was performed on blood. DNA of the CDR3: TGTGCCTGGGGTACAGGGCACACTGAAGCTTTCTTT. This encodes CAWGTGHTEAFF.